The 9 T cell receptor beta chains below come from one sample, sequenced in a study of blood T cell repertoires in COVID-19 (dated by TCRdb to the early 2020s). Receptor libraries were prepared by the immunoSEQ multiplex PCR assay. Held by TCRdb, this immuneACCESS table contains in-frame sequences only and omits some clones. Under half of the omission traces to an unresolved V gene where checked; the cause of the rest is unknown. This sample has a few hundred thousand clones in its table, and roughly nine tenths of those were observed once. The ten largest clonotypes hold 3.5% to 4% of the sample. Input material: peripheral blood. These receptors were collected from a man between 18 and 29 years old with active or convalescent COVID-19.

This chain connects TRBV14 to TRBJ1-1, with D possibly matching TRBD1 (5 bases). Germline CDR1 and CDR2: SGHDN and FVKESK. Trimming took off 0 bases at V and 7 bases at J, with 21 bases between the two ends. This CDR3 is 17 amino acids long. For the CDR3, the DNA is TGTGCCAGCAGCCAAGAGGGGACCTGGGAGGGGCGTTTTGAAGCTTTCTTT. Its translation is CASSQEGTWEGRFEAFF.

Concerning this clone: An end of the junction differs from the germline gene, which may be a read error. V and J are TRBV3-1 (or the pseudogene TRBV3-2) and TRBJ2-1, with a possible D match to TRBD2 (6 bases). From germline, CDR1 is LGHDT and CDR2 YNNKEL (reference sequence). CDR3 length: 16 amino acids. As DNA, the CDR3 is TGTGCCAGCAGTCAAGCGCGGGACCCCTTCTACAATGAGCAGTTCTTC. It translates to CASSQARDPFYNEQFF.

This rearrangement joins TRBV18 to TRBJ2-7; 7 positions match TRBD2. The CDR3 has 17 amino acids. Germline-derived CDR1 and CDR2 are KGHSH and LQKENI. V gave up 2 bases and J gave up 0 bases; unmatched junction bases: 10. As DNA, the CDR3 is TGTGCCAGCTCACCAAATTCAATTGCGGGGGTCTCCTACGAGCAGTACTTC. This sequence encodes CASSPNSIAGVSYEQYF.

The V gene is TRBV28, the J gene TRBJ1-1; D not certain. This CDR3 spans 11 amino acids. Per the germline V gene, CDR1 is MDHEN and CDR2 is SYDVKM. V was cut by 3 bases and J by 6 bases, with 5 bases left in between. CDR3 coding DNA: TGTGCCAGCAGTTTTTTCGCTGAAGCTTTCTTT. It is translated as CASSFFAEAFF.

A word on this clone: One end of the junction fails to match germline, which may point to a read error. The chain joins TRBV5-5 to TRBJ1-2, with TRBD1 identical over 10 bases. The CDR3 is 14 residues long. Germline V gene data show CDR1 as SGHKS and CDR2 as YYEKEE (reference sequence). The CDR3 DNA reads as TGTGCCAGCAGCTTGGGAGGGACAGGGGACAAATACCACTTC. It specifies CASSLGGTGDKYHF.

The chain combines TRBV18 with TRBJ2-1, with a tentative D call TRBD1 (5 bases). CDR3 length: 12 amino acids. With 2 bases removed from V and 10 bases from J, the gap between germline ends came to 9 bases. Per the germline V gene, CDR1 is KGHSH and CDR2 is LQKENI. CDR3: CASSPANREQFF. The CDR3 bases are TGTGCCAGCTCACCAGCAAACAGGGAGCAGTTCTTC.

The chain joins TRBV24-1 to TRBJ1-2; 7 nucleotides line up with TRBD1. The CDR3 loop spans 16 amino acids. The germline CDR1 and CDR2 sequences are KGHDR and SFDVKD. V lost 4 bases, J lost 3 bases, and 10 bases stayed unmatched. For the CDR3, the DNA is TGTGCCACCAGTGACCCGGGACAGAACGGGCACTATGGCTACACCTTC. Encoded protein: CATSDPGQNGHYGYTF.

The chain carries TRBV6-2 or TRBV6-3 and TRBJ1-2, with a possible D match to TRBD1 (6 bases). Per the germline V gene, CDR1 is MNHEY and CDR2 is SVGEGT. Trimming pared 4 bases from V and 2 bases from J, leaving 17 bases between. The CDR3 totals 16 residues. The CDR3 DNA reads as TGTGCCAGCAGTTTGAGGACGGTGACAGGCAACTATGGCTACACCTTC. Translating it yields CASSLRTVTGNYGYTF.

The chain recombines TRBV3-1 (or the pseudogene TRBV3-2) with TRBJ2-3; perhaps TRBD2 as D (6 bases). V was pared by 1 base and J by 6 bases, with 14 bases between. The CDR3 sequence is 15 residues long. Germline CDR1 and CDR2: LGHDT and YNNKEL (reference sequence). CDR3 nucleotide sequence: TGTGCCAGCAGCCAAGTCGTCGGGAGTGCGGATACGCAGTATTTT. Amino acids: CASSQVVGSADTQYF.